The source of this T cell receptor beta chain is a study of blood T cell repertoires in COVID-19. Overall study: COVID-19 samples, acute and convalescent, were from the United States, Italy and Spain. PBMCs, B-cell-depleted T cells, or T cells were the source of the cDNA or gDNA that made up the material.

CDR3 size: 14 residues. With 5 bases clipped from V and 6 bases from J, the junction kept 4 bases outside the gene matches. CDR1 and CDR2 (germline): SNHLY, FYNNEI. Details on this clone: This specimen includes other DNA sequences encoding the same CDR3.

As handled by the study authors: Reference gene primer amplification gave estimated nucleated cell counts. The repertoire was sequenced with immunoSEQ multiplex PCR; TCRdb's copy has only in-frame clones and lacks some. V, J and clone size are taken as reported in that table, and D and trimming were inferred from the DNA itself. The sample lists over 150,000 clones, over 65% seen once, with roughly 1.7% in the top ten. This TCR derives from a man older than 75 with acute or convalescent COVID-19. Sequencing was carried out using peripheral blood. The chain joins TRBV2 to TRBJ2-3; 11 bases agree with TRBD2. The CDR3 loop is CASSLAGGLDTQYF. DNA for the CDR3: TGTGCCAGCAGTCTAGCGGGGGGACTGGATACGCAGTATTTT.